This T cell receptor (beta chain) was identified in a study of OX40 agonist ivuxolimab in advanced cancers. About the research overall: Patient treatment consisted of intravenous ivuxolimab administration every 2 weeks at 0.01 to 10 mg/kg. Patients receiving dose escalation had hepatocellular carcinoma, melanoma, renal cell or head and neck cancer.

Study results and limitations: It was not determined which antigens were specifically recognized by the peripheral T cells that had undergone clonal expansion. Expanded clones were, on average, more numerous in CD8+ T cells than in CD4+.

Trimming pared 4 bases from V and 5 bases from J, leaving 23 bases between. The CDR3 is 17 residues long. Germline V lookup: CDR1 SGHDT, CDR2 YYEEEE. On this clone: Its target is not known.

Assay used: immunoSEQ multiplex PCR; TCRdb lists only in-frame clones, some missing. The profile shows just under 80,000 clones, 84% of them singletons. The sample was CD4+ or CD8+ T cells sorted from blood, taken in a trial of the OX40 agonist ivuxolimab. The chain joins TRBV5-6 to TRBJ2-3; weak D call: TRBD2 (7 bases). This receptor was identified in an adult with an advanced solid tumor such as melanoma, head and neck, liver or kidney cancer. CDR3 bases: TGTGCCAGCAGCCTAGGGGGAGGGGTTCTTTGGGGAGATACGCAGTATTTT. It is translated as CASSLGGGVLWGDTQYF. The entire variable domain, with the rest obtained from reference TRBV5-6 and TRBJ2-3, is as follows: DAGVTQSPTHLIKTRGQQVTLRCSPKSGHDTVSWYQQALGQGPQFIFQYYEEEERQRGNFPDRFSGHQFPNYSSELNVNALLLGDSALYLCASSLGGGVLWGDTQYFGPGTRLTVL.